A selection of T cell receptor beta chains follows, all from one sample in a study of blood T cell repertoires in COVID-19. Using immunoSEQ multiplex PCR, the repertoire was profiled, and TCRdb retains in-frame clones only, with some absent. The table has about 170,000 clones, around 82% seen once; the top ten hold roughly 1.3%. The sequencing sample was made of peripheral blood. The receptor source for this set is a man aged 55 to 70 who had recovered from COVID-19. Each CDR3 is given with its conserved first and last residue. The D gene is left open where the match is weak. Only part of the rows carry a size: once, few, many, or a class if the clone is expanded.

V gene: TRBV19; D gene: .; clone size: .; J gene: TRBJ1-2; CDR3 DNA: TGTGCCAGTACTCAAGAGGGGGTTTCCTATGGCTACACCTTC; CDR3 protein: CASTQEGVSYGYTF
V gene: TRBV5-6; D gene: .; clone size: .; J gene: TRBJ1-6; CDR3 DNA: TGTGCCAGCAGCATATTGGACAGATATAATTCACCCCTCCACTTT; CDR3 protein: CASSILDRYNSPLHF
V gene: TRBV7-9; D gene: .; clone size: .; J gene: TRBJ2-7; CDR3 DNA: TGTGCCAGCAGGTCAGGGAACTCCTACGAGCAGTACTTC; CDR3 protein: CASRSGNSYEQYF
V gene: TRBV11-2; D gene: .; clone size: .; J gene: TRBJ2-3; CDR3 DNA: TGTGCCAGCAGCCATCTAGGAGGGTTGAATACGCAGTATTTT; CDR3 protein: CASSHLGGLNTQYF
V gene: TRBV4-2; D gene: TRBD1; clone size: .; J gene: TRBJ2-3; CDR3 DNA: TGTGCCAGCAGCCCGACGGGACAGGAATCAGATACGCAGTATTTT; CDR3 protein: CASSPTGQESDTQYF
V gene: TRBV12-3/TRBV12-4; D gene: .; clone size: .; J gene: TRBJ1-1; CDR3 DNA: TGTGCCAGCAGCGGGGGGATGAACACTGAAGCTTTCTTT; CDR3 protein: CASSGGMNTEAFF
V gene: TRBV21-1; D gene: .; clone size: few; J gene: TRBJ2-1; CDR3 DNA: TGTGCCAGCAGCAAAGAAAAGGGCCGGCAGGGTCCCTCTTCCTACAATGAGCAGTTCTTC; CDR3 protein: CASSKEKGRQGPSSYNEQFF
V gene: TRBV3-1/TRBV3-2; D gene: .; clone size: .; J gene: TRBJ1-1; CDR3 DNA: TGTGCCAGCAGCCAAGTGGGGGGACCCACTGAAGCTTTCTTT; CDR3 protein: CASSQVGGPTEAFF
V gene: TRBV25-1; D gene: TRBD2; clone size: .; J gene: TRBJ2-5; CDR3 DNA: TGTGCCAGCAGTGAATATGAGTCTAGCGGGCACCAAGAGACCCAGTACTTC; CDR3 protein: CASSEYESSGHQETQYF
V gene: TRBV18; D gene: TRBD1; clone size: .; J gene: TRBJ2-7; CDR3 DNA: TGTGCCAGCTCACCGGCCGGGACAGGGGGCCGTGAGCAGTACTTC; CDR3 protein: CASSPAGTGGREQYF
V gene: TRBV5-1; D gene: TRBD2; clone size: .; J gene: TRBJ2-7; CDR3 DNA: TGCGCCAGCGGGGCGGGGGGGCGCTACGAGCAGTACTTC; CDR3 protein: CASGAGGRYEQYF
V gene: TRBV27; D gene: .; clone size: .; J gene: TRBJ2-1; CDR3 DNA: TGTGCCAGCAGTTTTAACAGGGCCCAGGTGGAGCAGTTCTTC; CDR3 protein: CASSFNRAQVEQFF
V gene: TRBV5-1; D gene: .; clone size: .; J gene: TRBJ1-2; CDR3 DNA: TGCGCCAGCACCCAAGGGCAGGGGTTTGGCTACACCTTC; CDR3 protein: CASTQGQGFGYTF
V gene: TRBV30; D gene: .; clone size: .; J gene: TRBJ1-6; CDR3 DNA: TGTGCCTGGAGTGTAGGGAGTAGCTATAATTCACCCCTCCACTTT; CDR3 protein: CAWSVGSSYNSPLHF
V gene: TRBV2; D gene: TRBD1; clone size: .; J gene: TRBJ2-1; CDR3 DNA: TGTGCCAGCACCATGACAGGGAGCGGTGAGCAGTTCTTC; CDR3 protein: CASTMTGSGEQFF
V gene: TRBV27; D gene: .; clone size: .; J gene: TRBJ2-7; CDR3 DNA: TGTGCCAGCAGTTTATCTGTAGTGCGCTCCTACGAGCAGTACTTC; CDR3 protein: CASSLSVVRSYEQYF
V gene: TRBV11-2; D gene: .; clone size: .; J gene: TRBJ2-7; CDR3 DNA: TGTGCCAGCAGTCGCGCGCCGGGACTCCCAATGGGGCAGTACTTC; CDR3 protein: CASSRAPGLPMGQYF
V gene: TRBV3-1/TRBV3-2; D gene: TRBD2; clone size: once; J gene: TRBJ2-1; CDR3 DNA: TGTGCCAGCAGCCAAGAAGATAGAGGACTAGCGGGGTTACACGGTGAGCAGTTCTTC; CDR3 protein: CASSQEDRGLAGLHGEQFF
V gene: TRBV30; D gene: TRBD1; clone size: once; J gene: TRBJ1-1; CDR3 DNA: TGTGCCTGGACCCAGGGGGAGTTCACTGAAGCTTTCTTT; CDR3 protein: CAWTQGEFTEAFF
V gene: TRBV7-3; D gene: TRBD2; clone size: .; J gene: TRBJ2-2; CDR3 DNA: TGTGCCAGCAGTTTGGGACTAGCGACCGGGGAGCTGTTTTTT; CDR3 protein: CASSLGLATGELFF
V gene: TRBV2; D gene: .; clone size: .; J gene: TRBJ1-4; CDR3 DNA: TGTGCCAGCAGGCCGGACCGGGGATCGAATGTCCCGTTTTTT; CDR3 protein: CASRPDRGSNVPFF
V gene: TRBV7-3; D gene: .; clone size: few; J gene: TRBJ2-1; CDR3 DNA: TGTGCCAGCAGCTTAAGAGGCCACCTCTCCTACAATGAGCAGTTCTTC; CDR3 protein: CASSLRGHLSYNEQFF
V gene: TRBV15; D gene: .; clone size: .; J gene: TRBJ1-2; CDR3 DNA: TGTGCCACCAGCAGAGATTCAACGGTGGGGGCCCTCTTCTTC; CDR3 protein: CATSRDSTVGALFF
V gene: TRBV19; D gene: TRBD1; clone size: .; J gene: TRBJ1-1; CDR3 DNA: TGTGCCAGCAGGGACAGAACCGCGAACACTGAAGCTTTCTTT; CDR3 protein: CASRDRTANTEAFF
V gene: TRBV6-4; D gene: TRBD1; clone size: .; J gene: TRBJ1-2; CDR3 DNA: TGTGCCAGCCCGGGACAGATTATTTATGGCTACACCTTC; CDR3 protein: CASPGQIIYGYTF
V gene: TRBV19; D gene: .; clone size: .; J gene: TRBJ2-7; CDR3 DNA: TGTGCCAGTAGGTTCGAGGCAGTACCTTCCTACGAGCAGTACTTC; CDR3 protein: CASRFEAVPSYEQYF
V gene: TRBV4-2; D gene: .; clone size: .; J gene: TRBJ1-1; CDR3 DNA: TGTGCCAGCAGCCCGGGAAGATTGAAAGCTTTCTTT; CDR3 protein: CASSPGRLKAFF
V gene: TRBV5-1; D gene: .; clone size: .; J gene: TRBJ1-6; CDR3 DNA: TGCGCCAGCAGCTTACAGGTTACCGATTCACCCCTCCACTTT; CDR3 protein: CASSLQVTDSPLHF
V gene: TRBV7-2; D gene: .; clone size: .; J gene: TRBJ1-2; CDR3 DNA: TGTGCCAGCAGACGCAAACATAGCAACTATGGCTACACCTTC; CDR3 protein: CASRRKHSNYGYTF
V gene: TRBV6-5; D gene: TRBD1; clone size: .; J gene: TRBJ1-4; CDR3 DNA: TGTGCCAGCAGTCAGGACAGGGATGAAAAACTGTTTTTT; CDR3 protein: CASSQDRDEKLFF
V gene: TRBV25-1; D gene: .; clone size: .; J gene: TRBJ2-5; CDR3 DNA: TGTGCCAGCATTGGGGCCTGGGAGACCCAGTACTTC; CDR3 protein: CASIGAWETQYF
V gene: TRBV6-5; D gene: .; clone size: .; J gene: TRBJ1-1; CDR3 DNA: TGTGCCAGCAGTTCTAAGGGGTCGAACACTGAAGCTTTCTTT; CDR3 protein: CASSSKGSNTEAFF
V gene: TRBV24-1; D gene: TRBD1; clone size: .; J gene: TRBJ1-5; CDR3 DNA: TGTGCCACCAGAACAGGGGGAGATCAGCCCCAGCATTTT; CDR3 protein: CATRTGGDQPQHF
V gene: TRBV24-1; D gene: .; clone size: .; J gene: TRBJ2-3; CDR3 DNA: TGTGCCACCAGTGATTTGGAGGGAGCGGGAGATACGCAGTATTTT; CDR3 protein: CATSDLEGAGDTQYF
V gene: TRBV21-1; D gene: .; clone size: .; J gene: TRBJ2-7; CDR3 DNA: TGTGCCAGCAGCAAAGGATCAGCTAGCGGGGGCCCTTCCTACGAGCAGTACTTC; CDR3 protein: CASSKGSASGGPSYEQYF
V gene: TRBV19; D gene: TRBD1; clone size: .; J gene: TRBJ1-5; CDR3 DNA: TGTGCCAGTAGTATTTGGACAGGGGCCGATCAGCCCCAGCATTTT; CDR3 protein: CASSIWTGADQPQHF
V gene: TRBV5-4; D gene: TRBD1; clone size: .; J gene: TRBJ1-1; CDR3 DNA: TGTGCCAGCAGCCAACAAACAGGGGAGGCCACTGAAGCTTTCTTT; CDR3 protein: CASSQQTGEATEAFF
V gene: TRBV6-1; D gene: TRBD1; clone size: .; J gene: TRBJ1-1; CDR3 DNA: TGTGCCAGCAGTGAAGCCGGGACAGGGGGCACTGAAGCTTTCTTT; CDR3 protein: CASSEAGTGGTEAFF
V gene: TRBV27; D gene: .; clone size: .; J gene: TRBJ2-2; CDR3 DNA: TGTGCCAGCAGTCCGGGTTTAGTATCCGAGAAGCTGTTTTTT; CDR3 protein: CASSPGLVSEKLFF
V gene: TRBV3-1/TRBV3-2; D gene: .; clone size: .; J gene: TRBJ2-3; CDR3 DNA: TGTGCCAGCAGTCAACTGGATACGCAGTATTTT; CDR3 protein: CASSQLDTQYF
V gene: TRBV5-5; D gene: .; clone size: .; J gene: TRBJ1-4; CDR3 DNA: TGTGCCAGCAGCCCCGGGAGCTTGCAGGAAAAACTGTTTTTT; CDR3 protein: CASSPGSLQEKLFF
V gene: TRBV7-2; D gene: .; clone size: few; J gene: TRBJ1-1; CDR3 DNA: TGTGCCAGCAGCCAACGGGGGGGGTGGGACACTGAAGCTTTCTTT; CDR3 protein: CASSQRGGWDTEAFF
V gene: TRBV5-1; D gene: TRBD1; clone size: .; J gene: TRBJ2-4; CDR3 DNA: TGCGCCAGCAGCTTAGGACAGGGACTAAACATTCAGTACTTC; CDR3 protein: CASSLGQGLNIQYF
V gene: TRBV27; D gene: .; clone size: .; J gene: TRBJ2-2; CDR3 DNA: TGTGCCAGCAGTTTGTCGGCGGCCGGGGAGCTGTTTTTT; CDR3 protein: CASSLSAAGELFF
V gene: TRBV7-2; D gene: .; clone size: .; J gene: TRBJ2-7; CDR3 DNA: TGTGCCAGCAGCTTAGAGGGGTTCGGCGGGGCCAACGAGCAGTACTTC; CDR3 protein: CASSLEGFGGANEQYF
V gene: TRBV2; D gene: .; clone size: once; J gene: TRBJ2-1; CDR3 DNA: TGTGCCAGCAGTGCGTTGGGGGGCTCCTACAATGAGCAGTTCTTC; CDR3 protein: CASSALGGSYNEQFF